This entry describes one T cell receptor beta chain. This clone was found a few times. The target of this receptor is not known. No clone much larger than this one lies a single base away; base qualities are absent. This specimen comes from a study of beta chain features in type 1 diabetes (dated by TCRdb to about 2018). Broadly, across the study: No differences in mean age, gender distribution, total cell number or subset yield were found between patients and healthy donors. A total of around 110,000,000 sorted cells were examined across all samples, and RNA yield correlated strongly with the number of cells per subset. In the study, recently diagnosed type 1 diabetes patients and matched healthy donors were compared on the TCRB repertoires of their sorted circulating CD4+ T cell subsets. Naive and central memory subsets were obtained from all 28 donors, but regulatory and stem cell-like memory subsets were isolated from only 8 patients and about 8 healthy donors. Broad study findings and their caveats: HLA sub-analyses involved small numbers of individuals, so any influence of HLA type on TCRB rearrangement remained unresolved. At VDJ recombination sites, patients with type 1 diabetes made fewer insertions and deleted more nucleotides, a pattern implying thymic rearrangement abnormalities. A moderate but significant shortening of TCRB CDR3 length was observed in type 1 diabetes patients in all four CD4+ subsets. Because cDNA rather than genomic DNA was sequenced, highly expressing activated cells could have been over-represented, although no difference in activation and CD3 levels was found between groups. Shorter templates might have been favored by PCR, but patient and control samples were amplified and corrected together, so both groups would have been affected equally by any skew. The naive, central memory and regulatory TCRB repertoires appeared to resemble one another more closely among patients than among healthy donors.

Each donor gave one peripheral blood draw, roughly 120 mL on average, collected into heparinised tubes. Naive, central memory, regulatory and stem cell-like memory CD4+ T cells were sorted on a BD FACSAria II using a panel including CD45RO, CCR7, CD25, CD127, CD95 and CD27. A purity above 98% was achieved for all sorted populations. PBMCs were isolated right away by Lymphoprep density gradient centrifugation and were stained directly, without culture. So that batch effects would be minimized, each experiment stained and sorted samples in pairs, pairing one healthy donor with one patient. The junction shows trimming of 4 bases on V and 2 bases on J, and the gene matches do not reach 6 bases of it. For CDR1 and CDR2, the germline V gene lists LGHNA and YSLEER. CDR3 length: 15 amino acids, cysteine to phenylalanine. The DNA shown is the 45-base CDR3, in frame from base 1. The entire isolated RNA was reverse transcribed using the High Capacity cDNA Reverse Transcription Kit, and thus expressed TCRB transcripts were sequenced. Deep immunoSEQ sequencing was applied to naive, central memory and regulatory T cell samples, giving an average of about 3.6 million total reads per sample. Sorted cells were lysed in RLT buffer, and RNA was extracted using DNase-treated RNeasy Micro or Mini kits according to cell number. To prevent cross-contamination, every cell subset was processed on its own, while patient and healthy donor samples were processed together. The immunoSEQ multiplex PCR was used to amplify TCRB sequences from cDNA, generating 87-bp fragments that spanned the CDR3 region. Amplicons were sequenced on the Illumina HiSeq platform. From the authors' description of their analysis: PCR bias was corrected computationally using synthetic template baselines, and reads within Hamming distance 2 were collapsed, with unmergeable singletons discarded. By aligning reads against IMGT, V, D and J genes, CDR3 length, and insertions or deletions at six rearrangement sites were assigned. Clonotype counts were normalized to sorted cell number within each subset before computing true diversity and Gini coefficients with the tcR R package. Repertoire sharing was quantified using the overlap coefficient calculated on TCRB nucleotide sequences. Out-of-frame TCRB sequences from naive cells were analyzed as a proxy for the pre-selection repertoire. Here the immuneACCESS table is served through TCRdb, limited to in-frame sequences with V and J called. Missing clones are a known gap in these copies; in checked studies unresolved V genes cover under half, and the rest lacks a known reason. D and trimming were read from the DNA, whereas the V and J calls and clone size are those reported in that table. The sample includes approximately 360,000 clones, with around 13% observed a single time. The leading ten clones occupy about 0.01% of the sample.

The receptor was derived from a woman in her late teens or twenties with type 1 diabetes. Sequencing was carried out using naive CD4+ T cells from blood. The sample's cell subset or site label is to be understood as: true naive CD4+ T cells. The rearrangement joined TRBV4-3 to TRBJ2-7; 9 middle bases align to TRBD1. In nucleotide form, the sequence is TGCGCCAGCAGCCGCGACAGGGGGTCTACCTACGAGCAGTACTTC. Its translation is CASSRDRGSTYEQYF.